The T cell receptor (beta chain) described here comes from a study of blood T cell repertoires in COVID-19. Study-wide context: Samples of COVID-19 (acute and convalescent) were obtained from the United States, Italy and Spain. From T cells, B-cell-depleted T cells, or PBMCs came the material, which was cDNA or gDNA.

Germline V gives CDR1 KGHSH, CDR2 LQKENI. The trim removed 3 bases at V and 7 bases at J, leaving 8 bases unmatched. The CDR3 runs to 15 residues. In the original processing: Estimates of nucleated cell counts were drawn from the amplification of reference gene primers. TCRdb's table, derived via immunoSEQ multiplex PCR, lists solely in-frame clones and lacks some. That table is the source of V, J and clone size, and D and trimming were worked out from the DNA. The sample lists approximately 250,000 clones; around 86% were seen once. The TCR comes from a woman of 80 years or more with COVID-19, enrolled during active disease. The chain couples TRBV18 to TRBJ1-1, with TRBD1 identical over 10 bases. Material: peripheral blood. CDR3 protein: CASSPPGTGAYEAFF. CDR3 nucleotides: TGTGCCAGCTCACCCCCCGGGACAGGGGCCTATGAAGCTTTCTTT.